This TCR beta chain was captured by sequencing in a study of blood T cell repertoires in COVID-19 (dated by TCRdb to 2019 to 2021). For the study in its entirety: Samples from collaborators originated in the United States, Italy and Spain and spanned both the acute and convalescent phases of COVID-19. The material from the prospective study consisted of cDNA or gDNA derived from T cells, B-cell-depleted T cells, or PBMCs. A freely available public database, intended as a resource for researchers studying the immune response to SARS-CoV-2, is where the repertoires were released. Deeply sampled blood TCRbeta repertoires from subjects exposed to, actively infected with, or recovered from COVID-19 were included in the dataset. Sample metadata almost always included a de-identified subject ID, COVID-19 status, age in years and sex. The samples were drawn from the first 160 participants of the ongoing ImmuneRACE study and from some 1,300 subjects provided by 6 global collaborators. Where HLA class I and class II types were available, the types were taken from metadata supplied by the sample provider, not from assay-based typing. General conclusions and limits of the study: The amount of clinical and demographic metadata varied by source and participant and was provided uncurated.

A second Seattle source provided samples from volunteer blood donors who had recovered from COVID-19. Collaborating institutions collected whole blood in K2EDTA tubes following their own protocols. For TCRbeta analysis, collaborators shipped samples in one of three forms: frozen whole blood, isolated PBMCs, or DNA extracted from either of those sample types. Relative to germline, V is 5 bases shorter and J is 3 bases shorter, with 14 bases between their ends. Taken from cysteine to phenylalanine, the CDR3 has 14 residues. Only the CDR3 part of the read is kept: 42 bases, read in frame from the first base. The germline V gene specifies SGHAT as CDR1 and FQNNGV as CDR2. Details on this clone: What antigen it recognizes has not been identified. There are no base qualities to consult, and no much larger clone falls within one base.

TCRbeta CDR3 regions were amplified from genomic DNA using the immunoSEQ Assay, a bias-controlled multiplex PCR. In the authors' own workflow: The number of nucleated cells in each sample was estimated from the amplification of reference gene primers within the assay. To quantify the absolute abundance of each unique TCRbeta CDR3 rearrangement, sequence reads were collapsed and filtered. Productive Simpson clonality was computed per sample as the square root of Simpson's diversity index over productive rearrangements. Here the immuneACCESS table is served through TCRdb, limited to in-frame sequences with V and J called. Missing clones are a known gap in these copies; in checked studies unresolved V genes cover under half, and the rest lacks a known reason. V, J and clone size are those of that table, while D and trimming were read from the DNA. The sample has 200,000 to 300,000 clones on record, approximately 82% of them singletons. The ten top clones hold around 2.5% of the sample.

The sequence links TRBV11-2 to TRBJ2-7, with TRBD1 as a weak D call on 5 bases. This receptor was obtained from a man aged 35-49 years who had recovered from COVID-19. The sequencing input was peripheral blood. The CDR3 protein sequence reads: CASSPRTRYYEQYF. DNA sequence: TGTGCCAGCAGCCCCAGGACACGATACTACGAGCAGTACTTC.